This entry is about one T cell receptor beta chain. Participants came from roughly 24 US areas, aged roughly 18 to 89 years. Before being deemed recovered, Cohort 3 donors had two negative PCRs, clearance, or symptom resolution. The trim removed 5 bases at V and 1 base at J, leaving 3 bases unmatched. The CDR3 is made up of 14 amino acids. CDR1 is SGHRS, CDR2 YFSETQ, per germline. The sample originates from a study of blood T cell repertoires in COVID-19. Looking at the study overall: Samples came from the United States, Italy and Spain, spanning acute and convalescent COVID-19. From T cells, B-cell-depleted T cells, or PBMCs came the material, which was cDNA or gDNA.

Only in-frame clones appear in the TCRdb table, and some are missing; sequencing was by immunoSEQ multiplex PCR. Here the sample spans some 430,000 clones, less than 95% being singletons. The V and J genes are TRBV5-1 and TRBJ1-3; 7 nucleotides match TRBD1. This receptor was taken from a man younger than 35 who had recovered from COVID-19. Sequencing was performed on PBMCs or T cells enriched from blood (not recorded which). The CDR3 protein is CASRETGSGNTIYF. As DNA, the CDR3 is TGCGCCAGCAGAGAGACAGGGTCTGGAAACACCATATATTTT.